A single TCR beta chain is shown here with its context. PCR amplification relied on 60 Vbeta primers (plus 13 Jbeta primers). Assay: immunoSEQ multiplex PCR; the TCRdb copy retains only in-frame clones and omits some. The sample shows 150,000 or so clones, around 77% of them seen only once. These data originate in a study of cytomegalovirus exposure and HLA in healthy donors. Study-wide context: Some 85 million unique TCRs, all from HLA-typed donors, were included in an early release of the data.

With 3 bases clipped from V and 6 bases from J, the junction kept 9 bases outside the gene matches. Per germline, CDR1 SEHNR and CDR2 FQNEAQ (reference sequence). This CDR3 has 16 residues. This sequence originates from a woman aged 25 to 39 in good health and CMV-seronegative. The chain employs TRBV7-9 and TRBJ2-3; 10 nucleotides match TRBD2. The sequenced material came from PBMCs. The CDR3 loop reads CASSFSSGGVGDTQYF. In DNA, the CDR3 is TGTGCCAGCAGCTTCTCAAGCGGGGGGGTGGGGGATACGCAGTATTTT.